A single sample gave rise to the 25 T cell receptor beta chains below, sequenced in a study of shared clonotypes between healthy human individuals. Generated by immunoSEQ multiplex PCR, the TCRdb table keeps only in-frame clones and is missing some. Of about 320,000 clones listed, around 86% are singletons. Sequences were obtained from memory CD8+ T cells sorted from blood. Specified subset: CD45RO+ cells pooled with CCR7-negative TemRA cells. These receptor sequences come from a man aged 18-30 years in good health.

Of note for this clone: Other DNA variants within this sample encode the same CDR3. The chain joins TRBV11-2 to TRBJ2-5; no clear D. Germline lookup yields CDR1 SGHAT and CDR2 FQNNGV. The V end was cut by 3 bases, the J end by 0 bases, with 5 bases between. This CDR3 has 13 amino acids. The CDR3 spells CASSLTYQETQYF. In nucleotides, the CDR3 is TGTGCCAGCAGCTTGACGTACCAAGAGACCCAGTACTTC.

V usage is TRBV18 and J usage is TRBJ2-7; D assignment may be TRBD1 or TRBD2 (5 bases each). The length of the CDR3 is 12 residues. Trimming pared 3 bases from V and 6 bases from J, leaving 9 bases between. CDR1 KGHSH and CDR2 LQKENI come from the germline V gene. Here the CDR3 reads CASSPGTGEQYF. CDR3 nucleotide sequence: TGTGCCAGCTCACCGGGGACGGGCGAGCAGTACTTC.

The chain joins TRBV2 to TRBJ2-7, with a tentative D call TRBD2 (6 bases). V was cut by 1 base and J by 2 bases, with 12 bases left in between. There are 15 residues in the CDR3. The germline V gene encodes CDR1 SNHLY and CDR2 FYNNEI. DNA for the CDR3: TGTGCCAGCAGTGAAGATCGGGGGTCAACCTACGAGCAGTACTTC. Amino acids: CASSEDRGSTYEQYF.

This clone occurred once. V is TRBV5-1 and J is TRBJ1-1; D remains unclear. Trimming stripped 5 bases from V and 5 bases from J, with 13 bases between. Germline assignment: CDR1 SGHRS and CDR2 YFSETQ. The length of the CDR3 is 13 residues. For the CDR3, the DNA is TGCGCCAGCAGTGCAAATCCGGGGACTGAAGCTTTCTTT. Translation: CASSANPGTEAFF.

The chain uses TRBV2 and TRBJ2-1, with D possibly matching TRBD1 (6 bases). The CDR3 consists of 10 residues. Germline values: CDR1 SNHLY, CDR2 FYNNEI. V was shortened by 8 bases and J by 10 bases, with 9 bases between the two germline ends. The DNA for the CDR3 is TGTGCCAGCGGCAGGGGCGAGCAGTTCTTC. Amino acid sequence: CASGRGEQFF. Filled out from reference TRBV2 and TRBJ2-1, the complete variable domain reads EPEVTQTPSHQVTQMGQEVILRCVPISNHLYFYWYRQILGQKVEFLVSFYNNEISEKSEIFDDQFSVERPDGSNFTLKIRSTKLEDSAMYFCASGRGEQFFGPGTRLTVL.

The rearrangement joins TRBV5-1 to TRBJ2-1; TRBD2 aligns across 8 bases. This CDR3 spans 17 amino acids. Germline V gene data show CDR1 as SGHRS and CDR2 as YFSETQ. J gave up 2 bases and V 0 bases, and 7 bases lay outside the gene matches. DNA for the CDR3: TGCGCCAGCAGCTTGGCCTACACTAGCGGCCCCTACAATGAGCAGTTCTTC. It specifies CASSLAYTSGPYNEQFF. The full variable domain, its missing parts supplied by reference TRBV5-1 and TRBJ2-1, is KAGVTQTPRYLIKTRGQQVTLSCSPISGHRSVSWYQQTPGQGLQFLFEYFSETQRNKGNFPGRFSGRQFSNSRSEMNVSTLELGDSALYLCASSLAYTSGPYNEQFFGPGTRLTVL.

The rearrangement uses TRBV27 and TRBJ2-2, with D perhaps given as TRBD1 or TRBD2 (5 bases each). Germline CDR1 is MNHEY and CDR2 is SMNVEV (reference sequence). This CDR3 has 16 amino acids. V lost 3 bases, J lost 3 bases, and 14 bases lay in between. CDR3 loop: CASSFLPGTDTGELFF. Here the CDR3 DNA reads TGTGCCAGCAGTTTTCTCCCGGGGACCGACACCGGGGAGCTGTTTTTT.

This rearrangement joins TRBV25-1 to TRBJ1-1; possible D gene TRBD1, 5 bases. The CDR3 loop spans 14 amino acids. In germline, CDR1 is MGHDK, CDR2 SYGVNS. Trimming removed 3 bases from V and 6 bases from J, with 14 bases in between. CDR3 protein: CASSDKTAGPEAFF. Here the CDR3 DNA reads TGTGCCAGCAGTGATAAAACTGCAGGGCCTGAAGCTTTCTTT.

The gene calls are TRBV30 and TRBJ2-2, with D uncertain. Germline assignment: CDR1 GTSNPN and CDR2 SVGIG (reference sequence). The CDR3 loop spans 13 amino acids. The ends were cut back, 1 base at V and 6 bases at J, with 9 bases in the middle. The CDR3: CAWSGAGAGELFF. The CDR3 nucleotides are TGTGCCTGGAGTGGGGCAGGCGCCGGGGAGCTGTTTTTT.

The chain combines TRBV7-9 with TRBJ2-6; perhaps TRBD1 as D (6 bases). CDR1 is SEHNR and CDR2 is FQNEAQ in the germline V gene (reference sequence). V lost 5 bases, J lost 0 bases, and 14 bases lay in between. This CDR3 is 17 amino acids long. The CDR3: CASSSTGTPSGANVLTF. DNA for the CDR3: TGTGCCAGCAGCAGCACAGGGACCCCCTCTGGGGCCAACGTCCTGACTTTC.

This clone was counted once. The V and J genes are TRBV27 and TRBJ2-7, with 7 bases lining up with TRBD2. From germline, CDR1 is MNHEY and CDR2 SMNVEV (reference sequence). After removal of 1 base from V and 5 bases from J, the junction contained 5 bases not matched to a gene. The CDR3 spans 14 residues. The CDR3 is CASSLLGTNDEQYF. The CDR3 DNA follows: TGTGCCAGCAGTTTATTGGGGACTAACGACGAGCAGTACTTC.

The V call is TRBV5-6, the J call TRBJ2-1; no reliable D call. Germline V lookup: CDR1 SGHDT, CDR2 YYEEEE. V lost 4 bases to trimming and J lost 5 bases, with 4 bases between them. The CDR3 contains 11 residues. The CDR3 DNA reads TGTGCCAGCAGCAGTAACAATGAGCAGTTCTTC. This codes for CASSSNNEQFF.

About this clone: Additional DNA sequences in this sample encode the identical CDR3. The rearrangement uses TRBV19 and TRBJ2-7, with D tentatively TRBD1 or TRBD2 (5 bases each). The CDR3 extends over 14 amino acids. V was shortened by 5 bases and J by 1 base, with 12 bases between the two germline ends. The germline V gene encodes CDR1 LNHDA and CDR2 SQIVND (reference sequence). DNA for the CDR3: TGTGCCAGTAGTCCCCGGGACGGGTCCTACGAGCAGTACTTC. Translation: CASSPRDGSYEQYF.

The chain employs TRBV30 and TRBJ1-1; 9 bases are a match to TRBD1. The germline V gene has CDR1 GTSNPN and CDR2 SVGIG (reference sequence). V dropped 5 bases and J dropped 1; count of bases not matched to a gene: 5. The CDR3 loop spans 14 amino acids. The CDR3 DNA sequence: TGTGCCTGGGACACGGGACAGGGGAACACTGAAGCTTTCTTT. As protein: CAWDTGQGNTEAFF.

On this clone itself: The identical CDR3 is also encoded by other nucleotide sequences in the sample. V gene TRBV25-1 combines with J gene TRBJ2-7; D ambiguous. The CDR3 length is 12 residues. The V gene lost 7 bases and the J gene lost 5 bases, with 12 bases spanning the gap. Looked up from germline, CDR1 is MGHDK and CDR2 is SYGVNS. As DNA, the CDR3 is TGTGCCAGCAACGACCGTAACCACGAGCAGTACTTC. As protein: CASNDRNHEQYF.

The CDR3 region is CAINNGIAGPKGGELFF. CDR3 DNA sequence: TGTGCCATCAACAACGGAATAGCGGGACCAAAGGGCGGGGAGCTGTTTTTT. The rearrangement joins TRBV10-3 to TRBJ2-2, with 8 bases lining up with TRBD2. From germline, CDR1 is ENHRY and CDR2 SYGVKD. The CDR3 length is 17 residues. With V trimmed by 7 bases and J by 7 bases, 17 bases remained unmatched.

The gene calls are TRBV6-6 and TRBJ2-1, with a tentative D call TRBD1 (5 bases). The CDR3 spans 15 residues. V gave up 2 bases and J gave up 4 bases, with 12 bases separating them. CDR1 MNHNY and CDR2 SVGAGI come from the germline V gene (reference sequence). The CDR3 nucleotides are TGTGCCAGCAGTTACATGGGGCCCCAGTACAATGAGCAGTTCTTC. It yields the protein CASSYMGPQYNEQFF.

The chain joins TRBV7-2 to TRBJ1-2; 7 bases map to TRBD1. Trimming at V came to 4 bases and at J to 8 bases, leaving 7 bases not matched to a gene. The CDR3 spans 13 residues. Per the germline V gene, CDR1 is SGHTA and CDR2 is FQGNSA. In DNA form, the CDR3 reads TGTGCCAGCAGCTACGGGACAGCTCGGGGCTACACCTTC. Translation gives CASSYGTARGYTF.

The chain is built from TRBV30 and TRBJ2-7; no clear D gene. V was trimmed by 2 bases and J by 6 bases, leaving 11 bases between them. Germline V gives CDR1 GTSNPN, CDR2 SVGIG (reference sequence). CDR3 size: 12 residues. As DNA, the CDR3 is TGTGCCTGGAGTCCGAGCTCTGTCGAGCAGTACTTC. It specifies CAWSPSSVEQYF.

This chain connects TRBV9 to TRBJ2-7; tentative D call: TRBD2 (6 bases). V lost 0 bases, J lost 3 bases, and 16 bases lay in between. The CDR3 runs to 16 residues. From germline, CDR1 is SGDLS and CDR2 YYNGEE. Here the CDR3 reads CASSVAETSHLYEQYF. CDR3 coding DNA: TGTGCCAGCAGCGTAGCTGAAACTAGCCATCTCTACGAGCAGTACTTC. The variable domain in full, with the rest retrieved from reference TRBV9 and TRBJ2-7, is DSGVTQTPKHLITATGQRVTLRCSPRSGDLSVYWYQQSLDQGLQFLIQYYNGEERAKGNILERFSAQQFPDLHSELNLSSLELGDSALYFCASSVAETSHLYEQYFGPGTRLTVT.

The gene calls are TRBV11-2 and TRBJ1-5; D possibly corresponds to TRBD1 (5 bases). Germline V CDR1 and CDR2: SGHAT, FQNNGV. V lost 1 base, J lost 2 bases, and 12 bases lay in between. The CDR3 has 16 residues. As DNA, the CDR3 is TGTGCCAGCAGCTTAGGAAGGGGCGGGGGCAATCAGCCCCAGCATTTT. Its translation: CASSLGRGGGNQPQHF. The entire variable domain, with the rest obtained from reference TRBV11-2 and TRBJ1-5, is as follows: EAGVAQSPRYKIIEKRQSVAFWCNPISGHATLYWYQQILGQGPKLLIQFQNNGVVDDSQLPKDRFSAERLKGVDSTLKIQPAKLEDSAVYLCASSLGRGGGNQPQHFGDGTRLSIL.

This chain's CDR3 is CASSQVFQGGADTQYF. CDR3 DNA sequence: TGCGCCAGCAGCCAAGTCTTCCAAGGGGGGGCAGATACGCAGTATTTT. The J gene is TRBJ2-3, the V gene TRBV4-3; possible D gene TRBD2, 7 bases. CDR1 is LGHNA and CDR2 is YSLEER in the germline V gene. Trimming removed 1 base at V and 4 bases at J, with 15 bases between. CDR3 length: 16 residues.

V is TRBV30 and J is TRBJ1-2; D call uncertain. This CDR3 is built from 11 residues. V lost 5 bases to trimming and J lost 5 bases, with 9 bases between them. CDR1 is GTSNPN, CDR2 SVGIG, per germline (reference sequence). Here the CDR3 reads CAWRRPYGYTF. CDR3 sequence (DNA): TGTGCCTGGCGAAGGCCTTATGGCTACACCTTC.

The V call is TRBV4-1, the J call TRBJ1-1; D is uncertain. Germline V CDR1 and CDR2: MGHRA, YSYEKL. Trimming took 3 bases from V and 0 from J, leaving 11 bases between them. This CDR3 is built from 15 residues. CDR3 region: CASSQHTRLNTEAFF. CDR3 nucleotides: TGCGCCAGCAGCCAGCATACACGATTGAACACTGAAGCTTTCTTT.

The chain employs TRBV10-2 and TRBJ1-4, with D uncertain. Germline CDR1 is WSHSY and CDR2 is SAAADI. Trimming shortened V by 8 bases and J by 3 bases, and 16 bases separated the two germline ends. The CDR3 runs 15 residues. CDR3 protein: CASSATSLSNEKLFF. CDR3 coding DNA: TGCGCCAGCTCAGCGACAAGTCTTTCTAATGAAAAACTGTTTTTT.